This entry lists 3 T cell receptor beta chains sequenced from one sample in a study of blood T cell repertoires in COVID-19 (TCRdb year 2020). The method was the immunoSEQ multiplex PCR assay. The source is immuneACCESS, and TCRdb retained only in-frame sequences with V and J called. Part of the clones is not carried over; for the studies checked, unresolved V genes explain less than half of this, and the remainder is unexplained. Present in this sample are under 300,000 clones, 75% to 95% of which were seen just once. The ten largest clonotypes hold around 1.8% of the sample. Input material: PBMCs or T cells enriched from blood (not recorded which). These receptors all stem from a young woman who had recovered from COVID-19.

The rearrangement uses TRBV18 and TRBJ2-3; no definite D call. Per germline, CDR1 KGHSH and CDR2 LQKENI. V dropped 5 bases and J dropped 0 bases, with 6 bases sitting between them. The CDR3 spans 13 residues. CDR3 bases: TGTGCCAGCTCAGCGTCTAGCACAGATACGCAGTATTTT. Encoded protein: CASSASSTDTQYF. Full variable domain (outside the CDR3, taken from reference TRBV18 and TRBJ2-3): NAGVMQNPRHLVRRRGQEARLRCSPMKGHSHVYWYRQLPEEGLKFMVYLQKENIIDESGMPKERFSAEFPKEGPSILRIQQVVRGDSAAYFCASSASSTDTQYFGPGTRLTVL.

CDR3 amino acids: CASSLGAGYNEQFF. Here the CDR3 DNA reads TGCGCCAGCAGCTTGGGGGCAGGTTACAATGAGCAGTTCTTC. This chain links TRBV5-1 with TRBJ2-1, with D unresolved. Germline CDR1 SGHRS, CDR2 YFSETQ. The V end was cut by 0 bases, the J end by 4 bases, with 8 bases between. This CDR3 has 14 amino acids.

CDR3 amino acids: CSVESRVMYEQFF. CDR3 DNA: TGCAGCGTTGAAAGCAGGGTGATGTATGAGCAGTTCTTC. The J gene is TRBJ2-1, the V gene TRBV29-1, with D perhaps TRBD1 (5 bases). Germline V gives CDR1 SQVTM, CDR2 ANQGSEA. The CDR3 is 13 amino acids. Trimming pared 2 bases from V and 8 bases from J, leaving 13 bases between.